This T cell receptor beta chain was captured in a study of blood T cell repertoires in COVID-19 (dated by TCRdb to about 2020). In the study overall: Samples from collaborators originated in the United States, Italy and Spain and spanned both the acute and convalescent phases of COVID-19. The prospective study material was composed of cDNA or gDNA derived from T cells, B-cell-depleted T cells, or PBMCs. Deeply sampled blood TCRbeta repertoires from subjects exposed to, actively infected with, or recovered from COVID-19 were included in the dataset. A freely available public database, intended as a resource for researchers studying the immune response to SARS-CoV-2, is where the repertoires were released. The samples were drawn from the first 160 participants of the ongoing ImmuneRACE study and from 1,254 subjects provided by 6 global collaborators. A de-identified subject ID, COVID-19 status, age in years and sex were almost always included in the sample metadata. Where available, HLA class I and class II types were taken from metadata supplied by the sample provider and were not determined by assay-based typing. On the study overall, not on this receptor specifically: The quantity of clinical and demographic metadata differed by source and by participant and was supplied without curation.

TCRbeta CDR3 regions were amplified from genomic DNA by means of the immunoSEQ Assay, a bias-controlled multiplex PCR. On the authors' methods: Within the assay, amplification of reference gene primers was used to estimate how many nucleated cells each sample contained. To quantify the absolute abundance of each unique TCRbeta CDR3 rearrangement, sequence reads were collapsed and filtered. For each sample, productive Simpson clonality was calculated as the square root of Simpson's diversity index over productive rearrangements. The source is immuneACCESS, and TCRdb retained only in-frame sequences with V and J called. Part of the clones is not carried over; for the studies checked, unresolved V genes explain less than half of this, and the remainder is unexplained. The V and J calls and clone size are taken from that table; D and trimming were inferred from the DNA. Recorded for this sample are more than 250,000 clones; around 90% of them occurred a single time. The top ten clonotypes cover under 8% of the sample.

The germline V end is reduced by 6 bases and the J end by 3 bases; junction bases left unmatched: 15. Based on the germline V gene, the CDR1 and CDR2 sequences are ENHRY and SYGVKD. The CDR3, from cysteine to phenylalanine, totals 18 residues. Of all the DNA, just the CDR3 is kept, 54 bases in frame from base 1. About this clone itself: What this receptor recognizes is not known. No clone much larger than this one lies a single base away; base qualities are absent.

Another Seattle source contributed samples from volunteer blood donors who had recovered from COVID-19. Each collaborating institution followed its own protocols to collect whole blood in K2EDTA tubes. Collaborator samples were shipped for TCRbeta analysis as frozen whole blood, isolated PBMCs, or DNA extracted from either sample type. The rearrangement combines TRBV10-3 with TRBJ1-5, and 9 junctional nucleotides match TRBD1. This sequence originates from a man aged 18 to 29 who had recovered from COVID-19. The source material was peripheral blood. DNA sequence: TGTGCCATCAGCAGCGTTATAGGACAGGGGCCTCACAATCAGCCCCAGCATTTT. This sequence encodes CAISSVIGQGPHNQPQHF.